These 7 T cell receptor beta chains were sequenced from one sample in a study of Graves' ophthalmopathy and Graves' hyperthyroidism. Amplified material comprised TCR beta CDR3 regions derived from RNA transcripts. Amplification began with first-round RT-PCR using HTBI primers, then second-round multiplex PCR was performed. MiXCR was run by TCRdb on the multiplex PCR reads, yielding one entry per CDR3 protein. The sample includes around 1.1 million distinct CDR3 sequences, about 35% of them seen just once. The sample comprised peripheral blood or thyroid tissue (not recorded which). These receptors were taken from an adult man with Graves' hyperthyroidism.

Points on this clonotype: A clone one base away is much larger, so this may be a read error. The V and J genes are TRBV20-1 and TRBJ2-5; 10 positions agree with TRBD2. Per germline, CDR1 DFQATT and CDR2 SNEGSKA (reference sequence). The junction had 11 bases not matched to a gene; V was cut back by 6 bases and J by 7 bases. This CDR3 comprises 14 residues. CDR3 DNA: TGCAGTGCAGTTAGCGGGAGGACGGGGGGGACCCAGTACTTC. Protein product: CSAVSGRTGGTQYF.

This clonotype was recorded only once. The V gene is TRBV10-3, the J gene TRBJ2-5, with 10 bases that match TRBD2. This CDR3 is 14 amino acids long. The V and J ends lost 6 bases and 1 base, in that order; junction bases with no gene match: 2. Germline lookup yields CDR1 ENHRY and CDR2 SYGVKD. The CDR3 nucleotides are TGTGCCATCAGACTAGCGGGGAGCCAAGAGACCCAGTACTTC. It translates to CAIRLAGSQETQYF.

This CDR3 reads CASSVTGTGIPNVLTF. CDR3 DNA sequence: TGTGCCAGCAGCGTGACCGGGACAGGGATCCCTAACGTCCTGACTTTC. The chain employs TRBV9 and TRBJ2-6; TRBD1 matches 9 bases. The CDR3 covers 16 residues. The J segment lost 10 bases and the V segment lost 2 bases, leaving 10 bases of the junction unmatched. Germline CDR1 SGDLS, CDR2 YYNGEE.

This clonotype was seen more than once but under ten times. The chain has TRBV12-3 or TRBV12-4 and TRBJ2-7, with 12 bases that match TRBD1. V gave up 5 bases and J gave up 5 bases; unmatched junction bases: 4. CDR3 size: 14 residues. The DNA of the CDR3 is TGTGCCAGCAGTGGGACAGGGGGCTTCGACGAGCAGTACTTC. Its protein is CASSGTGGFDEQYF.

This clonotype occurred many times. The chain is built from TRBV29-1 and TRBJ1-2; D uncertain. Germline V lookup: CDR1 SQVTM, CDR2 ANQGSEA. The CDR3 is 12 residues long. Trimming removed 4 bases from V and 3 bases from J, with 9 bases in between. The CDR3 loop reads CSVGTEYYGYTF. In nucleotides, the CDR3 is TGCAGCGTTGGAACAGAGTACTATGGCTACACCTTC.

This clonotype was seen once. CDR3 sequence reads: CSARQRETQYF. Here the CDR3 DNA reads TGCAGTGCCCGACAGCGGGAGACCCAGTACTTC. V gene TRBV20-1 combines with J gene TRBJ2-5, with D perhaps assigned TRBD1 or TRBD2 (5 bases each). This CDR3 is built from 11 residues. The germline V and J ends were trimmed by 6 bases and 5 bases, with 10 bases remaining between them. From germline, CDR1 is DFQATT and CDR2 SNEGSKA (reference sequence).

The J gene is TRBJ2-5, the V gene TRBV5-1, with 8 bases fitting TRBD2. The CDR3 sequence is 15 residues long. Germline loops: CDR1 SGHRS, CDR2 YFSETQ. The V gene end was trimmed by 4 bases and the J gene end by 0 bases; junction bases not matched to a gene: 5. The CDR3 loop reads CASSPLGGDQETQYF. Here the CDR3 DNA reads TGCGCCAGCAGCCCTCTCGGGGGGGACCAAGAGACCCAGTACTTC. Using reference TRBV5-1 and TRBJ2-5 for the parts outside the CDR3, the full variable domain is KAGVTQTPRYLIKTRGQQVTLSCSPISGHRSVSWYQQTPGQGLQFLFEYFSETQRNKGNFPGRFSGRQFSNSRSEMNVSTLELGDSALYLCASSPLGGDQETQYFGPGTRLLVL.